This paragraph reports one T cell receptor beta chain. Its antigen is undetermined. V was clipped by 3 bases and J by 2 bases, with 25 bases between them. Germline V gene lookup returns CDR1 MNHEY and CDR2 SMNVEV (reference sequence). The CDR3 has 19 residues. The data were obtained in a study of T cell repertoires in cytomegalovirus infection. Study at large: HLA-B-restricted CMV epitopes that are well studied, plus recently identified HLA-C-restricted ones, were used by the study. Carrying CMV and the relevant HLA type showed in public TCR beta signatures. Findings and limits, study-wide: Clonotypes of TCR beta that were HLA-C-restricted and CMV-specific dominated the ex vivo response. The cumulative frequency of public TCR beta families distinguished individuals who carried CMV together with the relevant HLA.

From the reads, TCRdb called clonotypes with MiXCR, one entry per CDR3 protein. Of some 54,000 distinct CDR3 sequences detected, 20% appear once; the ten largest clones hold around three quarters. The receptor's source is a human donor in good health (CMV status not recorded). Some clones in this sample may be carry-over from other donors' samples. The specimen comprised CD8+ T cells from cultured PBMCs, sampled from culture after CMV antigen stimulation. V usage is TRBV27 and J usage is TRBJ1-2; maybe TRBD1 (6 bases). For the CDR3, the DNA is TGTGCCAGCAGTTTCCTCAGCCCGACAGGAATCACCGTCAACTATGGCTACACCTTC. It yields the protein CASSFLSPTGITVNYGYTF.